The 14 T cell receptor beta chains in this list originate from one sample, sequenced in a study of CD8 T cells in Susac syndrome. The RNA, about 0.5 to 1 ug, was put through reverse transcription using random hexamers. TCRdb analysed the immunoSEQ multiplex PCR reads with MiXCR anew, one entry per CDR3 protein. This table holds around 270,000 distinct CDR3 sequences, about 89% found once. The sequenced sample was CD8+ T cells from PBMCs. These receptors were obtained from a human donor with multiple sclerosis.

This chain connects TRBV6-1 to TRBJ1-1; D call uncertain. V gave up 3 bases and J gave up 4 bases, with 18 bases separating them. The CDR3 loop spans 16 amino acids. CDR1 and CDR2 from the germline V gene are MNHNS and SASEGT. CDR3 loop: CASSELNARRGTEAFF. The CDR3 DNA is TGTGCCAGCAGTGAGCTGAACGCCAGACGTGGCACTGAAGCTTTCTTT.

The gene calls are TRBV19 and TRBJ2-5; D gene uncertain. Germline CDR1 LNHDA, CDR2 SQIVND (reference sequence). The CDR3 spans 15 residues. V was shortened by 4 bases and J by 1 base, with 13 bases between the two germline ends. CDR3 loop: CASSTDVTPQETQYF. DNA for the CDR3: TGTGCCAGTAGTACCGACGTAACCCCCCAAGAGACCCAGTACTTC. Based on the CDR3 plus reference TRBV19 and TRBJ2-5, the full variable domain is DGGITQSPKYLFRKEGQNVTLSCEQNLNHDAMYWYRQDPGQGLRLIYYSQIVNDFQKGDIAEGYSVSREKKESFPLTVTSAQKNPTAFYLCASSTDVTPQETQYFGPGTRLLVL.

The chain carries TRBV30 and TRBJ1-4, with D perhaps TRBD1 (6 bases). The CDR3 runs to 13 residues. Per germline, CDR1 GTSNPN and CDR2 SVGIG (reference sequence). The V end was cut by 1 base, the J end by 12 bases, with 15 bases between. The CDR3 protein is CAWSAATGGELFF. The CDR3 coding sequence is TGTGCCTGGAGTGCTGCGACAGGAGGGGAACTGTTTTTT.

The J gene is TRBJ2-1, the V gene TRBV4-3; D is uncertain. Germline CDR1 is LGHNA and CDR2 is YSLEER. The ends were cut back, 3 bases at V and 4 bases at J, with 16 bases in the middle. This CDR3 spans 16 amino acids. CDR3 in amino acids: CASSQTHTNLYNEQFF. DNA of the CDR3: TGCGCCAGCAGCCAGACCCATACTAACCTATACAATGAGCAGTTCTTC.

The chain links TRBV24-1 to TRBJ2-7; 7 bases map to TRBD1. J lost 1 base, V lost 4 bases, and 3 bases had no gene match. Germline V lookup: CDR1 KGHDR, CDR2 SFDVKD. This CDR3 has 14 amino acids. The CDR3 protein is CATSDGTASYEQYF. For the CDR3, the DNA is TGTGCCACCAGTGACGGGACAGCGTCCTACGAGCAGTACTTC.

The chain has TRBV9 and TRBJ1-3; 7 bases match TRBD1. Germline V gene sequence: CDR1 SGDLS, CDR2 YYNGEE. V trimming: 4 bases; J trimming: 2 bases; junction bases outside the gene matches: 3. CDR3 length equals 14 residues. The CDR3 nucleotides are TGTGCCAGCAGCCATGACAGGGCTGGAAACACCATATATTTT. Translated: CASSHDRAGNTIYF.

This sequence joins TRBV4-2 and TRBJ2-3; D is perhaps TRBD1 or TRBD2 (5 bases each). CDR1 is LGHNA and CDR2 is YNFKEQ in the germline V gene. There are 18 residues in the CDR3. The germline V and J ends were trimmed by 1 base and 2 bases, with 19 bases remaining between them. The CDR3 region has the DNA TGTGCCAGCAGCCAAGTCTTCGGGACGAGGCTAGACACAGATACGCAGTATTTT. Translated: CASSQVFGTRLDTDTQYF.

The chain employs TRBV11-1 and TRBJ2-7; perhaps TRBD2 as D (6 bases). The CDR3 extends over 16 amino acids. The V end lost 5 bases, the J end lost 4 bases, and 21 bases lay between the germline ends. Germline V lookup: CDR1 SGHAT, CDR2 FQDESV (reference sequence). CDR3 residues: CASSPVGGIVEYEQYF. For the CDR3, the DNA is TGTGCCAGCAGCCCCGTGGGGGGTATCGTCGAGTACGAGCAGTACTTC.

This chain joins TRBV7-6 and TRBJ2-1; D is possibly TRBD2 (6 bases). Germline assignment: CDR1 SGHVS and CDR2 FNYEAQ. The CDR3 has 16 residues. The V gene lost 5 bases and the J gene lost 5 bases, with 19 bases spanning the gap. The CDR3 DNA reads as TGTGCCAGCAGCCCGACGACTAGAGGCGGGGACAATGAGCAGTTCTTC. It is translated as CASSPTTRGGDNEQFF.

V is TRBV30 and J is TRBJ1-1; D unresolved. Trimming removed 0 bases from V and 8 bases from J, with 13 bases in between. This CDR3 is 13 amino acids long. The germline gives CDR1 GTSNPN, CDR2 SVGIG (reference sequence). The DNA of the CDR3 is TGTGCCTGGAGTGTTTTGGGTACAGCCGAAGCTTTCTTT. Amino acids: CAWSVLGTAEAFF. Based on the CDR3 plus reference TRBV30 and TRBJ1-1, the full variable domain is SQTIHQWPATLVQPVGSPLSLECTVEGTSNPNLYWYRQAAGRGLQLLFYSVGIGQISSEVPQNLSASRPQDRQFILSSKKLLLSDSGFYLCAWSVLGTAEAFFGQGTRLTVV.

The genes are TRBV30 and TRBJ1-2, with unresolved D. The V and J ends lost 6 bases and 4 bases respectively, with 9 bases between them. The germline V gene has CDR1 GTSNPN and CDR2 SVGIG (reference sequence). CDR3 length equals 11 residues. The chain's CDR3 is CACPRTYGYTF. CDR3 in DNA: TGTGCCTGCCCCAGGACCTATGGCTACACCTTC.

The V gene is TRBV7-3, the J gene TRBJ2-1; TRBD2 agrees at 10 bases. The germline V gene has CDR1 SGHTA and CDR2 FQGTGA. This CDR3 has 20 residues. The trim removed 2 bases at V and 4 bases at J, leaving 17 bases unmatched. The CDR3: CASSLGMFRKSGREYNEQFF. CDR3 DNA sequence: TGTGCCAGCAGCTTAGGGATGTTTAGGAAGAGCGGGAGGGAGTACAATGAGCAGTTCTTC. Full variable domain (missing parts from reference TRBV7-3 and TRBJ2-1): GAGVSQTPSNKVTEKGKYVELRCDPISGHTALYWYRQSLGQGPEFLIYFQGTGAADDSGLPNDRFFAVRPEGSVSTLKIQRTERGDSAVYLCASSLGMFRKSGREYNEQFFGPGTRLTVL.

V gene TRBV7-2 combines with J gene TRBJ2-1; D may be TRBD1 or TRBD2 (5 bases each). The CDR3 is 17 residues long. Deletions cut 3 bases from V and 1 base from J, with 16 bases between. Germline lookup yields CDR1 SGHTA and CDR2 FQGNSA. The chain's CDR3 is CASSFGAARESYNEQFF. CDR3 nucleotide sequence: TGTGCCAGCAGCTTTGGGGCAGCGAGGGAGTCCTACAATGAGCAGTTCTTC.

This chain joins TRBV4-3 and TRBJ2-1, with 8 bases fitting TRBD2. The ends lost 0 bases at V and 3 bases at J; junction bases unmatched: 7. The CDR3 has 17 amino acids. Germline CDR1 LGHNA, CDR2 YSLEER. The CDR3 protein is CASSQDPAGGGYNEQFF. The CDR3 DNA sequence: TGCGCCAGCAGCCAAGATCCGGCGGGAGGCGGCTACAATGAGCAGTTCTTC.